This note documents a single TCR beta chain sequence. Its antigen is unidentified. These data belong to a study of shared clonotypes between healthy human individuals. In the original analysis: ImmunoSEQ yielded junction-only sequences lacking quality scores, so filtering differed. Only in-frame clones appear in the TCRdb table, and some are missing; sequencing was by immunoSEQ multiplex PCR. Clonal size and the V and J genes are those of that table, whereas D and trimming came from the DNA. The sample records about 2.3 million clones, just over 90% being singletons. Study-level results: Specimens sampled were limited to blood, with tissue repertoires likely differing.

Germline-derived CDR1 and CDR2 are SEHNR and FQNEAQ (reference sequence). The V gene end was trimmed by 6 bases and the J gene end by 5 bases; junction bases not matched to a gene: 12. The CDR3 runs 16 residues. This chain uses TRBV7-9 with TRBJ1-4; 7 nucleotides agree with TRBD1. This receptor was taken from a man younger than 35 in good health. Some clones in this sample may be carry-over from other donors' samples. Sequenced sample: naive CD4+ T cells from PBMCs. The subset was: CD45RA+ positively selected. The CDR3: CASRRDSRRGNEKLFF. The CDR3, as DNA: TGTGCCAGCAGGCGGGACAGTCGAAGGGGAAATGAAAAACTGTTTTTT.